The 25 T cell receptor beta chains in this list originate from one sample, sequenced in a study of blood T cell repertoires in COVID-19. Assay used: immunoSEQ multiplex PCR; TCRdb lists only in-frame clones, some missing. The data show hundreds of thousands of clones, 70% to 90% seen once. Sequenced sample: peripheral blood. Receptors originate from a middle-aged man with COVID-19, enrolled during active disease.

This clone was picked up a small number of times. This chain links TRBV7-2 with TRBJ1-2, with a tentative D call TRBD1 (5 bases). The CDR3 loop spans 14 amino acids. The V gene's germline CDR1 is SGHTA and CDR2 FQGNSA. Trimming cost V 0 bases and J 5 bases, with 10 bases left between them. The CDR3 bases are TGTGCCAGCAGCTTAGCTGACGGGGGTTATGGCTACACCTTC. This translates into CASSLADGGYGYTF.

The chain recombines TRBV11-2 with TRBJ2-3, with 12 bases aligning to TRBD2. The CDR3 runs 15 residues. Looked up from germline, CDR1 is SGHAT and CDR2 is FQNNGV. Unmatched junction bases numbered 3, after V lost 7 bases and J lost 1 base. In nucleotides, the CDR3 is TGTGCCAGCAACCGACTAGCGGGGGGCACAGATACGCAGTATTTT. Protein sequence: CASNRLAGGTDTQYF.

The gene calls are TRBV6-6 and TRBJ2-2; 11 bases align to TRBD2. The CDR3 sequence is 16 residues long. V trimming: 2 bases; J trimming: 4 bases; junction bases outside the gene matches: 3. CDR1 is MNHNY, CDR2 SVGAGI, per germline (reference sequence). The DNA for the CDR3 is TGTGCCAGCAGTTACGGTCTAGCGGGGGGCACCGGGGAGCTGTTTTTT. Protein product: CASSYGLAGGTGELFF.

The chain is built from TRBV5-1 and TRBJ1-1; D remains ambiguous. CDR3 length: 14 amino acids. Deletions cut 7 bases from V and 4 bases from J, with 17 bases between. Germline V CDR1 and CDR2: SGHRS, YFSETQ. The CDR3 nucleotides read TGCGCCAGCGCCCTAGCGATTCAAACCACTGAAGCTTTCTTT. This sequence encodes CASALAIQTTEAFF. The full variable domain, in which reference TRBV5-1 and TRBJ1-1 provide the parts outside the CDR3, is KAGVTQTPRYLIKTRGQQVTLSCSPISGHRSVSWYQQTPGQGLQFLFEYFSETQRNKGNFPGRFSGRQFSNSRSEMNVSTLELGDSALYLCASALAIQTTEAFFGQGTRLTVV.

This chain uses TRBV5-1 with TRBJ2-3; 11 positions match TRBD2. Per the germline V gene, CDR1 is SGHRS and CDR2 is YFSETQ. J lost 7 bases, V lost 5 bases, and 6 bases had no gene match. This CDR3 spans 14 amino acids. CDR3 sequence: CASRLAGDSNTQYF. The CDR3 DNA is TGCGCCAGCAGACTAGCGGGGGACTCAAATACGCAGTATTTT.

The CDR3 sequence is CASSLRQGVGPLHF. For the CDR3, the DNA is TGTGCCAGCAGCTTGAGGCAGGGTGTAGGGCCCCTCCACTTT. The chain recombines TRBV5-4 with TRBJ1-6; weak D call: TRBD1 (5 bases). Germline lookup yields CDR1 SGHNT and CDR2 YYREEE (reference sequence). Between the trimmed V and J ends, which lost 1 base and 13 bases, there was a span of 15 bases. The CDR3 runs 14 residues.

Written as DNA, the CDR3 is TGTGCCAGCAGTTTATTCAGGGGTTTCAATCAGCCCCAGCATTTT. Residues: CASSLFRGFNQPQHF. This chain links TRBV27 with TRBJ1-5; maybe TRBD1 (6 bases). CDR1 is MNHEY, CDR2 SMNVEV, per germline (reference sequence). The CDR3 consists of 15 residues. V lost 1 base and J 3 bases, leaving 10 bases between the germline ends.

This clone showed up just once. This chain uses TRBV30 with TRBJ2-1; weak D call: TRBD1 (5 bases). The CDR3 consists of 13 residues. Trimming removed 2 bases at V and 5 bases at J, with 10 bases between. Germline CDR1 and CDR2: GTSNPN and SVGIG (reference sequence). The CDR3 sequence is CAWSWTLDNEQFF. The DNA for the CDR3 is TGTGCCTGGAGTTGGACACTTGACAATGAGCAGTTCTTC.

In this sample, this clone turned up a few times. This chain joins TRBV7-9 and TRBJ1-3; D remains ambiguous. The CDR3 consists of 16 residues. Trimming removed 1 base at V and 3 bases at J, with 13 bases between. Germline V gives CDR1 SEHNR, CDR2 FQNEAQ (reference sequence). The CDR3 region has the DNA TGTGCCAGCAGCTTAGACCACGGAGACTTTGGAAACACCATATATTTT. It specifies CASSLDHGDFGNTIYF.

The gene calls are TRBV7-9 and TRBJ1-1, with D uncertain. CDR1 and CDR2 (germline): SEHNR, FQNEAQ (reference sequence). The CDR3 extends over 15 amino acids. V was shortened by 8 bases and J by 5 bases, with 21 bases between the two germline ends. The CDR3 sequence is CASFLKLAEATEAFF. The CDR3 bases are TGTGCCAGCTTTTTGAAACTGGCTGAGGCTACTGAAGCTTTCTTT.

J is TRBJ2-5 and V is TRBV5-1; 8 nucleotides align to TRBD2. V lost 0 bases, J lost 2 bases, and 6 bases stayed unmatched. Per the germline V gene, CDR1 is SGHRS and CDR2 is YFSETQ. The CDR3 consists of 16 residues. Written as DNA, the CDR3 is TGCGCCAGCAGCTTGGTTGGTAGCGGGGAACAAGAGACCCAGTACTTC. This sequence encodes CASSLVGSGEQETQYF.

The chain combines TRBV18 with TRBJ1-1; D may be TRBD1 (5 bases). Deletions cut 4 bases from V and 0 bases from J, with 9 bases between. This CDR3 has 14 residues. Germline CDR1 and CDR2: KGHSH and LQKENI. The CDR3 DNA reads TGTGCCAGCTCACTAAGGGGTATGAACACTGAAGCTTTCTTT. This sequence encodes CASSLRGMNTEAFF. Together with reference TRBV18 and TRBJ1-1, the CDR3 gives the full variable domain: NAGVMQNPRHLVRRRGQEARLRCSPMKGHSHVYWYRQLPEEGLKFMVYLQKENIIDESGMPKERFSAEFPKEGPSILRIQQVVRGDSAAYFCASSLRGMNTEAFFGQGTRLTVV.

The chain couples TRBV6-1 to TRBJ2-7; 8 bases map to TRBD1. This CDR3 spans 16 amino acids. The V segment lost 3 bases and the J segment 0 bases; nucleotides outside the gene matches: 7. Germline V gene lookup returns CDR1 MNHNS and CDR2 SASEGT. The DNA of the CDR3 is TGTGCCAGCAGTGACCTCGGGACAGGCGTCTCCTACGAGCAGTACTTC. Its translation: CASSDLGTGVSYEQYF.

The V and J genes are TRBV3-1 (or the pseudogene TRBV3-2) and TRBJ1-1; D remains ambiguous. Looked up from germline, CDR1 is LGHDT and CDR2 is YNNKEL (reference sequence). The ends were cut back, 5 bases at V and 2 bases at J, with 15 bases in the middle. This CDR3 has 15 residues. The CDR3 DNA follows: TGTGCCAGCAGCAACAGACGAGTTACTAACACTGAAGCTTTCTTT. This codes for CASSNRRVTNTEAFF.

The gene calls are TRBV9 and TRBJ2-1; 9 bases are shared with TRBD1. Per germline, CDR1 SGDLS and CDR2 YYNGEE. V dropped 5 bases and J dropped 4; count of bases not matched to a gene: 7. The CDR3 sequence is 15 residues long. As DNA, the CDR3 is TGTGCCAGCAGTCCTGGACAGGGGTTATACAATGAGCAGTTCTTC. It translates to CASSPGQGLYNEQFF.

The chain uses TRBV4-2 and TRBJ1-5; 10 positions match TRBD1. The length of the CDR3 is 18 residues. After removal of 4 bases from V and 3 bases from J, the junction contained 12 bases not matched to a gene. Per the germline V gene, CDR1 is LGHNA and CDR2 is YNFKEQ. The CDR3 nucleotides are TGTGCCAGCAGCCCAGCCGGGACAGGGGCCTCTCTCAATCAGCCCCAGCATTTT. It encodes CASSPAGTGASLNQPQHF.

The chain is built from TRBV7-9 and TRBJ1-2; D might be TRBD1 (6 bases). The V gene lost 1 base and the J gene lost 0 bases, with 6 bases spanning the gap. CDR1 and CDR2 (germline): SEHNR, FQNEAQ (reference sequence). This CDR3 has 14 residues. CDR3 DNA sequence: TGTGCCAGCAGCTTAGAGGGGGCTAACTATGGCTACACCTTC. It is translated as CASSLEGANYGYTF.

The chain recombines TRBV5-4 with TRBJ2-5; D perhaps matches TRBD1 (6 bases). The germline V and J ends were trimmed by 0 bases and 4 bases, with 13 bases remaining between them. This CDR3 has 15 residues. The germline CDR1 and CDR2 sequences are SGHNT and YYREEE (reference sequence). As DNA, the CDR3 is TGTGCCAGCAGCTTGGCAGGACAGCGAGCAGAGACCCAGTACTTC. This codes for CASSLAGQRAETQYF.

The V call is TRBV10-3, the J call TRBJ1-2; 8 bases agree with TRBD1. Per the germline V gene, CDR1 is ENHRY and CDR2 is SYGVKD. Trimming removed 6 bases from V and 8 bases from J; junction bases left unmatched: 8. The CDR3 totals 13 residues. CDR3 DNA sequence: TGTGCCATCAGAGGACAGGGAGTTGAAGGCTACACCTTC. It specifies CAIRGQGVEGYTF.

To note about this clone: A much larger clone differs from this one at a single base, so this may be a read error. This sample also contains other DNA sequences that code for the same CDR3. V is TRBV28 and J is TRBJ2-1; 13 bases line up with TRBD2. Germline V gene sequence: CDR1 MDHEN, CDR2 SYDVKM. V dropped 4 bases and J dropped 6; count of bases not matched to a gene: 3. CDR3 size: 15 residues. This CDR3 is CASSSGTSGVNEQFF. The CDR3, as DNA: TGTGCCAGCAGTTCCGGGACTAGCGGGGTCAATGAGCAGTTCTTC. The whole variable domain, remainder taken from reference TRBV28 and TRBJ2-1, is DVKVTQSSRYLVKRTGEKVFLECVQDMDHENMFWYRQDPGLGLRLIYFSYDVKMKEKGDIPEGYSVSREKKERFSLILESASTNQTSMYLCASSSGTSGVNEQFFGPGTRLTVL.

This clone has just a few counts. This CDR3 reads CASSWDRVTEAFF. The CDR3 DNA is TGCGCCAGCAGCTGGGACAGGGTAACTGAAGCTTTCTTT. The rearrangement joins TRBV5-1 to TRBJ1-1, with 9 bases lining up with TRBD1. V was clipped by 3 bases and J by 5 bases; unmatched bases: 2. This CDR3 comprises 13 residues. Germline V gene sequence: CDR1 SGHRS, CDR2 YFSETQ.

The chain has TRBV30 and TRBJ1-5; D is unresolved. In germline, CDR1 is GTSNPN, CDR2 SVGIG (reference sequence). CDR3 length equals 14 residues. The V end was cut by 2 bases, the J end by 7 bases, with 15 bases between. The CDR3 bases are TGTGCCTGGAGTCCATCGGGGTCGCGGCAGCCCCAGCATTTT. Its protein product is CAWSPSGSRQPQHF.

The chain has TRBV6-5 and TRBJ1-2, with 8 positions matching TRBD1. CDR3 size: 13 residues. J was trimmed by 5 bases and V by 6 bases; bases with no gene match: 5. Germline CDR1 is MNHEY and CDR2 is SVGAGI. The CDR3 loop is CASSDTGGYGYTF. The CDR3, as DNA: TGTGCCAGCAGCGATACAGGGGGATATGGCTACACCTTC.

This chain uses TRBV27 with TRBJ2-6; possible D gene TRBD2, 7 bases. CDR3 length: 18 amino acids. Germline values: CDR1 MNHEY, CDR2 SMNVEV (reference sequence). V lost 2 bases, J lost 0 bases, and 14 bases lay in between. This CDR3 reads CASSLMGGPSSGANVLTF. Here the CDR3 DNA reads TGTGCCAGCAGTTTAATGGGGGGGCCAAGCTCTGGGGCCAACGTCCTGACTTTC.

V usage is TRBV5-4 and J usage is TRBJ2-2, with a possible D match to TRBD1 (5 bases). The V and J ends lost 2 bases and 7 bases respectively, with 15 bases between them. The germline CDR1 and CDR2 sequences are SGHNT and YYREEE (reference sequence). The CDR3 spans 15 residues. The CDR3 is CASSLVRGLDGELFF. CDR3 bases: TGTGCCAGCAGCTTAGTTAGGGGCCTAGACGGGGAGCTGTTTTTT.